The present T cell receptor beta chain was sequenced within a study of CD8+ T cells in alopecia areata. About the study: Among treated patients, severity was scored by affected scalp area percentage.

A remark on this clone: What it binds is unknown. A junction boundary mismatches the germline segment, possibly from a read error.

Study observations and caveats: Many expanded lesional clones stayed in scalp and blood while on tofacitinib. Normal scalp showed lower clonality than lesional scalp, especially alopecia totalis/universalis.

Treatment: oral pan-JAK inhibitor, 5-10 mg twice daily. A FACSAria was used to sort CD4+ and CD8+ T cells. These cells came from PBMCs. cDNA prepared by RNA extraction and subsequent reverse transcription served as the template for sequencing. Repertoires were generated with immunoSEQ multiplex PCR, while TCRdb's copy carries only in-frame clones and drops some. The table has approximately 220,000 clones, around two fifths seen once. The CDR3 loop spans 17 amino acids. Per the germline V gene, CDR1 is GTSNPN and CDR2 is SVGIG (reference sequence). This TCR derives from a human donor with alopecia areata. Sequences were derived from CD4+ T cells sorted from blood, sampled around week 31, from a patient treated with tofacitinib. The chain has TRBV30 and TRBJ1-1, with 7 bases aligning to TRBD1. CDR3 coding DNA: TGTGCCTGGGGTGTAGGGACAGTAGTATTTATGAACACTGAAGCTTTCTTT. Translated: CAWGVGTVVFMNTEAFF.